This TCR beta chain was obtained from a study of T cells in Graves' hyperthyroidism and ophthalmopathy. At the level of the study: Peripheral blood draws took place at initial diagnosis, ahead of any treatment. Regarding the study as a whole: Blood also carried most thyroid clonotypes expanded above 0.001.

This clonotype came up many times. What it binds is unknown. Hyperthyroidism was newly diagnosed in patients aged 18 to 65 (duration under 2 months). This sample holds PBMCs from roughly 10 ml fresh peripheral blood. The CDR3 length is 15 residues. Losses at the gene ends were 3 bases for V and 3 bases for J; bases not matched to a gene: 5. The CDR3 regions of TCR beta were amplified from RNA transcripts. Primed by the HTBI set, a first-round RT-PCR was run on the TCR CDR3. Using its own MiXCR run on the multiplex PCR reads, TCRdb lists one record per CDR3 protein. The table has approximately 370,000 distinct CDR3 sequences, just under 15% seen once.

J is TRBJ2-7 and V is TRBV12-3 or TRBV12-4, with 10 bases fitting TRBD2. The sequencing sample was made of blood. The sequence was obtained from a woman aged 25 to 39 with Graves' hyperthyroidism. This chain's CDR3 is CASSFLLAGNYEQYF. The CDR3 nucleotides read TGTGCCAGCAGTTTCCTACTAGCGGGGAACTACGAGCAGTACTTC.